Shown below are 26 T cell receptor beta chains from a single sample sequenced in a study of blood T cell repertoires in COVID-19. TCRdb keeps only in-frame clones here, not all; method: immunoSEQ multiplex PCR. The table has around 210,000 clones, approximately 80% seen once. The material sequenced was peripheral blood. The receptor source for this set is a woman at least 80 years old with COVID-19, enrolled during active disease.

The J gene is TRBJ1-5, the V gene TRBV29-1, with a possible D match to TRBD1 (5 bases). This CDR3 contains 15 residues. Trimming pared 5 bases from V and 3 bases from J, leaving 17 bases between. Germline CDR1 reads SQVTM; CDR2 reads ANQGSEA. CDR3 in amino acids: CSVSPTGSPNQPQHF. The CDR3 DNA reads TGCAGCGTTAGTCCCACAGGTAGTCCCAATCAGCCCCAGCATTTT.

There are a few counts of this clone. The chain links TRBV6-1 to TRBJ1-5; 8 positions agree with TRBD1. The germline V gene has CDR1 MNHNS and CDR2 SASEGT. This CDR3 contains 15 residues. The ends lost 2 bases at V and 7 bases at J; junction bases unmatched: 7. CDR3 region: CASSEQDRDFQPQHF. The DNA for the CDR3 is TGTGCCAGCAGTGAACAGGACAGGGATTTCCAGCCCCAGCATTTT.

This rearrangement joins TRBV9 to TRBJ1-1; D uncertain. The CDR3 consists of 13 residues. Germline loops: CDR1 SGDLS, CDR2 YYNGEE. V was pared by 5 bases and J by 1 base, with 9 bases between. CDR3 in amino acids: CASRGSTNTEAFF. In DNA form, the CDR3 reads TGTGCCAGCAGGGGCAGCACGAACACTGAAGCTTTCTTT.

This clone was counted once. The chain has TRBV7-3 and TRBJ2-1; 7 positions agree with TRBD2. Germline-derived CDR1 and CDR2 are SGHTA and FQGTGA. Trimming removed 8 bases from V and 8 bases from J; junction bases left unmatched: 18. The CDR3 totals 16 residues. Here the CDR3 DNA reads TGTGCCAGCTCCCCAAGCCGGAGCGGGAATAGAGATGAGCAGTTCTTC. Amino acids: CASSPSRSGNRDEQFF.

The CDR3 DNA reads as TGCGCCAGCAGCCAAGCCCTAGCGGGAGGTTTGAGTTCAGATACGCAGTATTTT. Amino acids: CASSQALAGGLSSDTQYF. The chain joins TRBV4-1 to TRBJ2-3; 11 bases are shared with TRBD2. Germline V gene sequence: CDR1 MGHRA, CDR2 YSYEKL. The junction had 10 bases not matched to a gene; V was cut back by 1 base and J by 4 bases. The CDR3 is made up of 18 amino acids.

This clone came up once. The chain uses TRBV27 and TRBJ1-2; 9 bases align to TRBD1. The CDR3 runs 17 residues. Germline CDR1 and CDR2: MNHEY and SMNVEV (reference sequence). The junction had 13 bases not matched to a gene; V was cut back by 5 bases and J by 3 bases. Here the CDR3 reads CASSHRQGVGNDYGYTF. CDR3 DNA: TGTGCCAGCAGTCACCGACAGGGGGTAGGGAATGACTATGGCTACACCTTC.

This clone was counted at least ten times. This rearrangement joins TRBV3-1 (or the pseudogene TRBV3-2) to TRBJ2-7; 9 nucleotides align to TRBD2. This CDR3 spans 15 amino acids. The V and J ends lost 1 base and 5 bases, in that order; junction bases with no gene match: 6. Germline CDR1 is LGHDT and CDR2 is YNNKEL (reference sequence). The CDR3 loop reads CASSQALAGRNEQYF. The CDR3 bases are TGTGCCAGCAGCCAAGCCCTAGCGGGAAGGAACGAGCAGTACTTC.

The V and J genes are TRBV14 and TRBJ2-7, with TRBD2 identical over 7 bases. Germline assignment: CDR1 SGHDN and CDR2 FVKESK. Trimming removed 3 bases from V and 5 bases from J; junction bases left unmatched: 16. CDR3 size: 17 residues. CDR3 amino acids: CASSHSPPLAVSHEQYF. In DNA, the CDR3 is TGTGCCAGCAGCCATTCCCCCCCTCTAGCGGTCAGCCACGAGCAGTACTTC.

The CDR3 reads CASSQFSGLQETQYF. Here the CDR3 DNA reads TGCGCCAGCAGCCAGTTCTCGGGACTACAAGAGACCCAGTACTTC. The rearrangement uses TRBV5-1 and TRBJ2-5; 7 bases fit TRBD2. CDR1 and CDR2 (germline): SGHRS, YFSETQ. This CDR3 has 15 residues. V gave up 4 bases and J gave up 2 bases; unmatched junction bases: 8.

V is TRBV3-1 (or the pseudogene TRBV3-2) and J is TRBJ1-1, with D unresolved. CDR1 is LGHDT, CDR2 YNNKEL, per germline (reference sequence). This CDR3 region has 13 residues. Trimming stripped 4 bases from V and 3 bases from J, with 9 bases between. DNA for the CDR3: TGTGCCAGCAGCCCTCGGGTCGACACTGAAGCTTTCTTT. It yields the protein CASSPRVDTEAFF.

The chain employs TRBV9 and TRBJ1-3; D might be TRBD1 (5 bases). Trimming removed 4 bases at V and 5 bases at J, with 13 bases between. Germline CDR1 and CDR2: SGDLS and YYNGEE. This CDR3 region has 14 residues. CDR3 region: CASSLSTARNTIYF. CDR3 DNA: TGTGCCAGCAGCCTTTCGACAGCGCGAAACACCATATATTTT.

This clone was observed a single time. A junction boundary mismatches the germline segment, possibly from a read error. The V gene is TRBV28, the J gene TRBJ2-7, with 7 positions matching TRBD1. This CDR3 is built from 12 residues. Germline values: CDR1 MDHEN, CDR2 SYDVKM. The CDR3 region is CASSLSGQVDSF. The CDR3, as DNA: TGTGCCAGCAGTTTATCCGGACAGGTGGATTCCTTC. Together with reference TRBV28 and TRBJ2-7, the CDR3 gives the full variable domain: DVKVTQSSRYLVKRTGEKVFLECVQDMDHENMFWYRQDPGLGLRLIYFSYDVKMKEKGDIPEGYSVSREKKERFSLILESASTNQTSMYLCASSLSGQVDSFGPGTRLTVT.

This chain connects TRBV3-1 (or the pseudogene TRBV3-2) to TRBJ2-7; 9 bases align to TRBD1. V shed 5 bases, J shed 6 bases, and the junction held 8 bases outside the gene matches. Looked up from germline, CDR1 is LGHDT and CDR2 is YNNKEL (reference sequence). The CDR3 covers 14 residues. The CDR3 region is CASSARDRVGEQYF. The CDR3 DNA reads as TGTGCCAGCAGCGCCCGGGACAGGGTGGGCGAGCAGTACTTC.

V gene TRBV29-1 combines with J gene TRBJ2-7, with TRBD2 as a possible D gene (6 bases). V lost 7 bases to trimming and J lost 0 bases, with 16 bases between them. The V gene's germline CDR1 is SQVTM and CDR2 ANQGSEA. The CDR3 has 14 residues. CDR3 coding DNA: TGCAGCGCTAACGGCGGGAAGAGCTCCTACGAGCAGTACTTC. It is translated as CSANGGKSSYEQYF.

The CDR3 DNA is TGTGCCAGCATGGGCGGGCGGTTCACAGATACGCAGTATTTT. Amino acid sequence: CASMGGRFTDTQYF. This sequence joins TRBV27 and TRBJ2-3, with a weak D call TRBD2 (5 bases). Germline loops: CDR1 MNHEY, CDR2 SMNVEV (reference sequence). This CDR3 is built from 14 residues. The V gene lost 7 bases and the J gene lost 2 bases, with 13 bases spanning the gap.

This sequence joins TRBV6-6 and TRBJ2-7, with unresolved D. Trimming cost V 6 bases and J 7 bases, with 10 bases left between them. Germline lookup yields CDR1 MNHNY and CDR2 SVGAGI (reference sequence). The CDR3 covers 11 residues. The CDR3, as DNA: TGTGCCAGCAGCTCGATCGGGGAGCAGTACTTC. It encodes CASSSIGEQYF.

The rearrangement links TRBV13 to TRBJ2-7, with 7 bases lining up with TRBD1. Germline V gives CDR1 PRHDT, CDR2 FYEKMQ (reference sequence). The CDR3 is made up of 17 amino acids. V gave up 5 bases and J gave up 6 bases; unmatched junction bases: 19. The CDR3 protein is CASSLYRGPGYSIEQYF. DNA for the CDR3: TGTGCCAGCAGCCTGTATAGGGGGCCAGGGTACTCTATCGAGCAGTACTTC.

The chain carries TRBV20-1 and TRBJ2-4; D unclear. Germline V CDR1 and CDR2: DFQATT, SNEGSKA (reference sequence). V dropped 3 bases and J dropped 13 bases, with 13 bases sitting between them. This CDR3 region has 11 residues. CDR3: CSASLDTEQYF. In nucleotides, the CDR3 is TGCAGTGCTAGCCTCGACACGGAACAGTACTTC.

V is TRBV2 and J is TRBJ2-3; TRBD1 aligns across 10 bases. The J segment lost 7 bases and the V segment lost 6 bases, leaving 4 bases of the junction unmatched. The CDR3 contains 13 residues. Germline V gene lookup returns CDR1 SNHLY and CDR2 FYNNEI. The CDR3 DNA follows: TGTGCCAGCAGCTGGACAGGGGGGAATACGCAGTATTTT. Protein sequence: CASSWTGGNTQYF. The whole variable domain, filled in from reference TRBV2 and TRBJ2-3, reads EPEVTQTPSHQVTQMGQEVILRCVPISNHLYFYWYRQILGQKVEFLVSFYNNEISEKSEIFDDQFSVERPDGSNFTLKIRSTKLEDSAMYFCASSWTGGNTQYFGPGTRLTVL.

The V and J genes are TRBV19 and TRBJ1-2; 8 nucleotides agree with TRBD1. The germline gives CDR1 LNHDA, CDR2 SQIVND (reference sequence). Losses at the gene ends were 6 bases for V and 6 bases for J; bases not matched to a gene: 12. The CDR3 extends over 15 amino acids. This chain's CDR3 is CASSQGARGFDGYTF. Written as DNA, the CDR3 is TGTGCCAGTAGCCAGGGGGCGCGAGGTTTTGATGGCTACACCTTC.

The rearrangement joins TRBV28 to TRBJ2-5; possible D gene TRBD2, 5 bases. Trimming left V 6 bases short and J 6 bases short, with 17 bases between. This CDR3 has 14 amino acids. Germline CDR1 is MDHEN and CDR2 is SYDVKM. This chain's CDR3 is CASSEKSPGKTQYF. The CDR3, as DNA: TGTGCCAGCAGCGAGAAAAGCCCGGGAAAGACCCAGTACTTC.

This clone was seen a handful of times. The sample carries other DNA sequences with the same CDR3. V gene TRBV14 combines with J gene TRBJ2-1; 7 bases line up with TRBD2. J was trimmed by 15 bases and V by 4 bases; bases with no gene match: 18. The CDR3 is 15 amino acids. The germline gives CDR1 SGHDN, CDR2 FVKESK. Here the CDR3 reads CASSLPGVGGTSRFF. CDR3 coding DNA: TGTGCCAGCAGCCTCCCTGGGGTCGGGGGGACGAGCCGGTTCTTC.

This clone has only one observation. The gene calls are TRBV5-1 and TRBJ2-2; TRBD2 matches at 15 bases. Germline CDR1 SGHRS, CDR2 YFSETQ. V was pared by 4 bases and J by 6 bases, with 7 bases of the junction left unmatched. This CDR3 is 17 amino acids long. The CDR3 sequence is CASSARTSGRGAGELFF. In DNA, the CDR3 is TGCGCCAGCAGCGCCCGGACTAGCGGGAGGGGGGCCGGGGAGCTGTTTTTT.

The chain links TRBV3-1 (or the pseudogene TRBV3-2) to TRBJ1-2, with D perhaps matching TRBD1 (6 bases). The CDR3 loop spans 13 amino acids. The V gene's germline CDR1 is LGHDT and CDR2 YNNKEL (reference sequence). V was shortened by 6 bases and J by 8 bases, with 16 bases between the two germline ends. In nucleotides, the CDR3 is TGTGCCAGCAGACCGGGGGGGGCAAGCGGCTACACCTTC. This translates into CASRPGGASGYTF.

This chain links TRBV24-1 with TRBJ1-2, with 9 bases matching TRBD1. V trimming: 6 bases; J trimming: 1 base; junction bases outside the gene matches: 14. In germline, CDR1 is KGHDR, CDR2 SFDVKD. This CDR3 is built from 18 residues. CDR3 coding DNA: TGTGCCACCAGTCCTACCCCCGGACAGGGGTCAGGTAACTATGGCTACACCTTC. This translates into CATSPTPGQGSGNYGYTF.

Turning to this clone: The same CDR3 is also encoded by other DNA sequences in this sample. V gene TRBV18 combines with J gene TRBJ1-1; 9 bases align to TRBD1. The CDR3 loop spans 15 amino acids. Germline trimming cut 0 bases from V and 4 bases from J; bases unmatched to any gene: 3. Germline V gives CDR1 KGHSH, CDR2 LQKENI. The CDR3 reads CASSPPQGAGTEAFF. In DNA, the CDR3 is TGTGCCAGCTCACCACCACAGGGGGCGGGCACTGAAGCTTTCTTT.